This T cell receptor beta chain came from a study of T cells after posttransplantation cyclophosphamide. This clone was seen many times. V was clipped by 6 bases and J by 3 bases; unmatched bases: 14. This CDR3 is 17 amino acids long. The germline CDR1 and CDR2 sequences are SGHTA and FQGNSA. The data were produced by immunoSEQ multiplex PCR, yet TCRdb's version contains in-frame clones alone and is incomplete. The sample contains tens of thousands of clones, none of them singletons. The sequencing input was PBMCs. The chain is built from TRBV7-2 and TRBJ2-3, with TRBD2 identical over 8 bases. The receptor was isolated from a man aged 30-40 years in good health and a related stem cell transplant donor. The CDR3 bases are TGTGCCAGCAGTCAAAGCGCGGGGGGCGGACCTACAGATACGCAGTATTTT. Encoded protein: CASSQSAGGGPTDTQYF.